Sequencing of this T cell receptor (beta chain) was carried out in a study of neoadjuvant anti-PD-1 for oral cavity cancer. Study overall: Nivolumab at 3 mg/kg was mostly given biweekly, three to four doses, pre-surgery.

Most PBMC samples had approximately 480 ng input DNA in six replicates. Libraries were prepared by immunoSEQ multiplex PCR; TCRdb keeps only in-frame clonotypes and omits some of them. Among fewer than 90,000 clones, approximately 84% were seen once, and the ten largest hold about 2.9%. The CDR3 extends over 11 amino acids. V lost 6 bases and J lost 4, with 9 bases in between. Germline assignment: CDR1 DFQATT and CDR2 SNEGSKA (reference sequence). Patients had HPV-negative, locally advanced oral cavity squamous cell carcinoma. The input for sequencing was PBMCs, taken before nivolumab (anti-PD-1) treatment. The V call is TRBV20-1, the J call TRBJ1-1; D uncertain. The TCR sequence derives from a person aged 40-85 years with oral cavity squamous cell carcinoma. The CDR3 loop is CSAQPRTEAFF. CDR3 nucleotides: TGCAGTGCCCAACCGCGCACTGAAGCTTTCTTT.